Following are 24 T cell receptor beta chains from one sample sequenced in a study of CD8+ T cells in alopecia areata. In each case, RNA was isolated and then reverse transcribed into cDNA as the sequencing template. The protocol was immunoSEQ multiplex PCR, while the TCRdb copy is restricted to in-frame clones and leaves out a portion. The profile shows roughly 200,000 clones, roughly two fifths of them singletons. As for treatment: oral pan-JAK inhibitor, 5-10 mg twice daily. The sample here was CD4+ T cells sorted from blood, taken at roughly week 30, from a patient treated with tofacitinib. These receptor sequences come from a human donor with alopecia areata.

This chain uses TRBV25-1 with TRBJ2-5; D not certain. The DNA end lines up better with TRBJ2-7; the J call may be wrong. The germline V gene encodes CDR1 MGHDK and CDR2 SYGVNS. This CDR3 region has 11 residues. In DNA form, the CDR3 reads TGTGCCAGCAGTACATCCTACGAGCAGTACTTC. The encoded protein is CASSTSYEQYF.

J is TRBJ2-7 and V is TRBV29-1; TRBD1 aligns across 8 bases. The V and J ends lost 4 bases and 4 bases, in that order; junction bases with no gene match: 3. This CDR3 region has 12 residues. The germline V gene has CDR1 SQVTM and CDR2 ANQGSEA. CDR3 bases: TGCAGCGTTGTGCGACAGGGGTACGAGCAGTACTTC. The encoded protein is CSVVRQGYEQYF.

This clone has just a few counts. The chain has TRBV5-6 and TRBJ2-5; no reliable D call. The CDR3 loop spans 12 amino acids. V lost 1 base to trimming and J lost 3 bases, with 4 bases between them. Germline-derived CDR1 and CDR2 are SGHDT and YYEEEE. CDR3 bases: TGTGCCAGCAGCTTGATGGAAGAGACCCAGTACTTC. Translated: CASSLMEETQYF.

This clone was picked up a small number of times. The DNA of the CDR3 is TGTGCCAGCAGTGGGGCTAGCGGGAGCGTCGAGCAGTACTTC. It encodes CASSGASGSVEQYF. The chain has TRBV2 and TRBJ2-7; 10 nucleotides line up with TRBD2. This CDR3 has 14 amino acids. V shed 4 bases and J 6 bases; nucleotides not matched to a gene: 6. The germline V gene has CDR1 SNHLY and CDR2 FYNNEI. Supplemented by reference TRBV2 and TRBJ2-7, the full variable domain reads EPEVTQTPSHQVTQMGQEVILRCVPISNHLYFYWYRQILGQKVEFLVSFYNNEISEKSEIFDDQFSVERPDGSNFTLKIRSTKLEDSAMYFCASSGASGSVEQYFGPGTRLTVT.

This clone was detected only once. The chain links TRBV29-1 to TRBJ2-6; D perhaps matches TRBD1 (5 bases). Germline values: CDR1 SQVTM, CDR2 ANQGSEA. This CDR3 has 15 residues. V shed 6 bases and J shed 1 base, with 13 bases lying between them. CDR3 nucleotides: TGCAGCGTGTCCTCAGGGATTTCTGGGGCCAACGTCCTGACTTTC. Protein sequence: CSVSSGISGANVLTF. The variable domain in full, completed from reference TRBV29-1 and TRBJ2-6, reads SAVISQKPSRDICQRGTSLTIQCQVDSQVTMMFWYRQQPGQSLTLIATANQGSEATYESGFVIDKFPISRPNLTFSTLTVSNMSPEDSSIYLCSVSSGISGANVLTFGAGSRLTVL.

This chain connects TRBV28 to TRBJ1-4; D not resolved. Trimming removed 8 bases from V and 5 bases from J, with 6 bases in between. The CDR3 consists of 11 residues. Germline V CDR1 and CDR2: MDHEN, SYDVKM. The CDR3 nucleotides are TGTGCCAGCCAACAGAATGAAAAACTGTTTTTT. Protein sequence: CASQQNEKLFF.

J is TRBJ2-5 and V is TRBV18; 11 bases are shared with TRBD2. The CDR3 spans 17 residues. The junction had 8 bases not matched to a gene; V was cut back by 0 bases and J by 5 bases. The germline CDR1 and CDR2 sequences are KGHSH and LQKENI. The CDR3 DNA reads TGTGCCAGCTCACCACCGTATAGCGGGAGGGCCAGCGAGACCCAGTACTTC. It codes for CASSPPYSGRASETQYF. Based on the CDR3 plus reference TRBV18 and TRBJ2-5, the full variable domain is NAGVMQNPRHLVRRRGQEARLRCSPMKGHSHVYWYRQLPEEGLKFMVYLQKENIIDESGMPKERFSAEFPKEGPSILRIQQVVRGDSAAYFCASSPPYSGRASETQYFGPGTRLLVL.

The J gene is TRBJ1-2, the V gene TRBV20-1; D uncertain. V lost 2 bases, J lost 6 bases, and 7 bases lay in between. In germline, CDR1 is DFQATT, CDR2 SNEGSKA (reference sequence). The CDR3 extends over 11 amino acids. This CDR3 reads CSARRGNGYTF. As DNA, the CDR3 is TGCAGTGCTAGAAGAGGGAATGGCTACACCTTC.

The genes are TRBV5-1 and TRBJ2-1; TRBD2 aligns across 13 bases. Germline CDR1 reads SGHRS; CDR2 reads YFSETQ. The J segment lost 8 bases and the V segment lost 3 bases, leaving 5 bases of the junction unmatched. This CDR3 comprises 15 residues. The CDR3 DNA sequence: TGCGCCAGCAGCTCAGGACTAGCGGGAGCTGATGAGCAGTTCTTC. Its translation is CASSSGLAGADEQFF.

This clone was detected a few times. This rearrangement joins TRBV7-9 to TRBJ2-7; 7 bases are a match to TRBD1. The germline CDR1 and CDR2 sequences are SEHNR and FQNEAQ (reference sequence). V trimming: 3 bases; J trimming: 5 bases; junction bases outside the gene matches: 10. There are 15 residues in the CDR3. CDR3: CASSFGRQGLDEQYF. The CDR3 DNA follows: TGTGCCAGCAGCTTCGGACGACAGGGTTTGGACGAGCAGTACTTC.

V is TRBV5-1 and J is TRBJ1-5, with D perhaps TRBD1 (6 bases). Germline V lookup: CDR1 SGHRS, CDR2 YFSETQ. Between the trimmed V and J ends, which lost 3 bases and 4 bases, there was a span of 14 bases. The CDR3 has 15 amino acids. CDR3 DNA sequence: TGCGCCAGCAGCTCAGGGGAGATAGGGAATCAGCCCCAGCATTTT. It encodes CASSSGEIGNQPQHF. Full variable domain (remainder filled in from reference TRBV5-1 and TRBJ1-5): KAGVTQTPRYLIKTRGQQVTLSCSPISGHRSVSWYQQTPGQGLQFLFEYFSETQRNKGNFPGRFSGRQFSNSRSEMNVSTLELGDSALYLCASSSGEIGNQPQHFGDGTRLSIL.

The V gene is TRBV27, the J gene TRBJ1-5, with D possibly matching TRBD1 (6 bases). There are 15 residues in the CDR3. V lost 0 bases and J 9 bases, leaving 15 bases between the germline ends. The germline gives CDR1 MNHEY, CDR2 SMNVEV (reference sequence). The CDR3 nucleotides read TGTGCCAGCAGTTTATCAAGGGGGTCGGGTCGGCCCCAGCATTTT. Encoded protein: CASSLSRGSGRPQHF.

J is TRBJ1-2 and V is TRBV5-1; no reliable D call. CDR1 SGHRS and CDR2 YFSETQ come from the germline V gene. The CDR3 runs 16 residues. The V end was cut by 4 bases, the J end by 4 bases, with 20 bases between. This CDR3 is CASSPRRPLDVYGYTF. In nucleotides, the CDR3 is TGCGCCAGCAGCCCCCGCCGACCCTTAGACGTCTATGGCTACACCTTC.

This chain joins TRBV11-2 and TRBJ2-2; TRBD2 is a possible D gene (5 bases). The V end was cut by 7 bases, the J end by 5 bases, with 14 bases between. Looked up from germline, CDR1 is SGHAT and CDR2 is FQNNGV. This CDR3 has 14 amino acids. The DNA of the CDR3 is TGTGCCAGCAACGCGCCGGGGAGAACCGGGGAGCTGTTTTTT. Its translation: CASNAPGRTGELFF.

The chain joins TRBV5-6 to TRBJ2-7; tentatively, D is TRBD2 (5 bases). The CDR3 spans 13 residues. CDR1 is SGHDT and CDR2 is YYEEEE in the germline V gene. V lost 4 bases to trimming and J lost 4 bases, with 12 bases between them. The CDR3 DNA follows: TGTGCCAGCAGCCTGAGAGGGCTATACGAGCAGTACTTC. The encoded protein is CASSLRGLYEQYF.

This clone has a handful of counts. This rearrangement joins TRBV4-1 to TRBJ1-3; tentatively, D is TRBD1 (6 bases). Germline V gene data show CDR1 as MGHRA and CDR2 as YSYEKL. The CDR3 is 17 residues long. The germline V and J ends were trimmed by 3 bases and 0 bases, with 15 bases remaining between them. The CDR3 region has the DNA TGCGCCAGCAGCCACCTCAGGAAGGACAGCTCTGGAAACACCATATATTTT. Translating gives CASSHLRKDSSGNTIYF.

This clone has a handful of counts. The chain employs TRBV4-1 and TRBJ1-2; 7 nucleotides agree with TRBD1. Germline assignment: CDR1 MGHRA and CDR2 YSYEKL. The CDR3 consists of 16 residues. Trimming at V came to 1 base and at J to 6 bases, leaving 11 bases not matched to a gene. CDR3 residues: CASSQVLRGRYDGYTF. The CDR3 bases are TGCGCCAGCAGCCAAGTATTAAGGGGGCGGTACGATGGCTACACCTTC.

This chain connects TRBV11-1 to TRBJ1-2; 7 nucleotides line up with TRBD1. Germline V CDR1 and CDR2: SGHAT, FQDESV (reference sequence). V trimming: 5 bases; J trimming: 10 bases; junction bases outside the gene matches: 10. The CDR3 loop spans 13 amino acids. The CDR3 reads CASSPRDRGFYTF. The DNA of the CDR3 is TGTGCCAGCAGCCCGAGGGACAGAGGATTCTACACCTTC.

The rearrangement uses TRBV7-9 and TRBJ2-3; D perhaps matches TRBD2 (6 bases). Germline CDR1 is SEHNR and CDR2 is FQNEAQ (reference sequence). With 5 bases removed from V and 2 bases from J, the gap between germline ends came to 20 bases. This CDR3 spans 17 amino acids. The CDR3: CASSQFLGGGITDTQYF. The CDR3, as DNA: TGTGCCAGCAGCCAATTTCTCGGCGGCGGGATCACAGATACGCAGTATTTT.

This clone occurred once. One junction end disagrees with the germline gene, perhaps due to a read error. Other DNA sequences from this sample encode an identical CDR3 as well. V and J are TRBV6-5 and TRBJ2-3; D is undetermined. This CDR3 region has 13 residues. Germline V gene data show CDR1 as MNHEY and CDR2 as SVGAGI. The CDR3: CASSERGTDTQYF. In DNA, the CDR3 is TGTGCCAGCTCGGAGCGTGGCACAGATACGCAGTACTTT.

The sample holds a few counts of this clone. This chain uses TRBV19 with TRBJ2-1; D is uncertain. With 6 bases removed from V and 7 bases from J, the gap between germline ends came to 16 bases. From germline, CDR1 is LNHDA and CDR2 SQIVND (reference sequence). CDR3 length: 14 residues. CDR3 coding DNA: TGTGCCAGTAGACGGCGGAGCTCCGAGAATGAGCAGTTCTTC. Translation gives CASRRRSSENEQFF.

CDR3 loop: CASSLETASGANVLTF. As DNA, the CDR3 is TGCGCCAGCAGCTTGGAGACAGCCTCTGGGGCCAACGTCCTGACTTTC. The V call is TRBV5-1, the J call TRBJ2-6, with a possible D match to TRBD1 (5 bases). CDR1 SGHRS and CDR2 YFSETQ come from the germline V gene. The CDR3 sequence is 16 residues long. The germline V and J ends were trimmed by 0 bases and 0 bases, with 7 bases remaining between them.

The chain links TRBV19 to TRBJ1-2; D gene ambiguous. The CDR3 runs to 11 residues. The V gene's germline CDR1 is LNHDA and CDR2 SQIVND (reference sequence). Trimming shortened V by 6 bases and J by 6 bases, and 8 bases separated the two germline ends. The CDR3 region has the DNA TGTGCCAGTAGCCGGGGTCATGGCTACACCTTC. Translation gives CASSRGHGYTF.

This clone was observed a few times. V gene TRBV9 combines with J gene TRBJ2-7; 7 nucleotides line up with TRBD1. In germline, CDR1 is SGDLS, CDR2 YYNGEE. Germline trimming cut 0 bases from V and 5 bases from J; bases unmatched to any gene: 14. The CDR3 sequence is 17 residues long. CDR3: CASSVGDSSYSLDEQYF. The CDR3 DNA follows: TGTGCCAGCAGCGTAGGGGACAGTTCTTACTCGTTGGACGAGCAGTACTTC.